This is a list of T cell receptor beta chains from one sample in a study of blood T cell repertoires in COVID-19. This table comes from immunoSEQ multiplex PCR, and its TCRdb copy is limited to in-frame clones, with some not included. The sample has some 250,000 clones; 81% are singletons. Sequenced sample: peripheral blood. These receptors all come from a woman at least 80 years old with acute or convalescent COVID-19. Both conserved end residues are part of each CDR3. A D gene is named only where the DNA matches it firmly. Clone size is given for some rows only: seen once, a few or many times, or a class if the clone is expanded.

D gene: NA
V gene: TRBV28
J gene: TRBJ1-1
clone size: once
CDR3 DNA: TGTGCCAGCAGACTCAGCGGGAACACTGAAGCTTTCTTT
CDR3 protein: CASRLSGNTEAFF

D gene: NA
V gene: TRBV19
J gene: TRBJ2-7
clone size: NA
CDR3 DNA: TGTGCCAGTAGTATTGGTCCAGGACAAGCTTACGAGCAGTACTTC
CDR3 protein: CASSIGPGQAYEQYF

D gene: TRBD1
V gene: TRBV27
J gene: TRBJ2-5
clone size: NA
CDR3 DNA: TGTGCCAGCAGTTTTGGTACAGGGGCCCAAGAGACCCAGTACTTC
CDR3 protein: CASSFGTGAQETQYF

D gene: NA
V gene: TRBV5-1
J gene: TRBJ2-7
clone size: NA
CDR3 DNA: TGCGCCAGCAGCTTGGGACAGCTGATAACCTACGAGCAGTACTTC
CDR3 protein: CASSLGQLITYEQYF

D gene: NA
V gene: TRBV12-3/TRBV12-4
J gene: TRBJ1-6
clone size: NA
CDR3 DNA: TGTGCCAGCAGACAGGGTATTTCGACACCCCTCCACTTT
CDR3 protein: CASRQGISTPLHF

D gene: NA
V gene: TRBV5-6
J gene: TRBJ2-7
clone size: once
CDR3 DNA: TGTGCCAGCAGCTTGGTAGGGGCTCCGGGCGAGCAGTACTTC
CDR3 protein: CASSLVGAPGEQYF

D gene: TRBD1
V gene: TRBV7-2
J gene: TRBJ1-4
clone size: NA
CDR3 DNA: TGTGCCAGCAGCCATGGGACAGTTAATGAAAAACTGTTTTTT
CDR3 protein: CASSHGTVNEKLFF

D gene: NA
V gene: TRBV3-1/TRBV3-2
J gene: TRBJ2-7
clone size: NA
CDR3 DNA: TGTGCCAGCAGCCAAGGAGCGGACAGCTCCTACGAGCAGTACTTC
CDR3 protein: CASSQGADSSYEQYF

D gene: NA
V gene: TRBV18
J gene: TRBJ1-1
clone size: NA
CDR3 DNA: TGTGCCAGCTCACCACCAACAGGCCTCGAAGCTTTCTTT
CDR3 protein: CASSPPTGLEAFF

D gene: TRBD1
V gene: TRBV5-1
J gene: TRBJ1-1
clone size: NA
CDR3 DNA: TGCGCCAGCAGCTCGTCCGGGACAGTAGGCACTGAAGCTTTCTTT
CDR3 protein: CASSSSGTVGTEAFF

D gene: NA
V gene: TRBV29-1
J gene: TRBJ2-1
clone size: NA
CDR3 DNA: TGCAGCGTTGAATTCAGTCTCCTCAATGAGCAGTTCTTC
CDR3 protein: CSVEFSLLNEQFF

D gene: TRBD1
V gene: TRBV6-1
J gene: TRBJ1-4
clone size: NA
CDR3 DNA: TGTGCCAGCAGTGAATCAGGGGGCGAAGAAAAACTGTTTTTT
CDR3 protein: CASSESGGEEKLFF

D gene: NA
V gene: TRBV18
J gene: TRBJ2-7
clone size: once
CDR3 DNA: TGTGCCAGCTCACCCTCTTCCTACGAGCAGTACTTC
CDR3 protein: CASSPSSYEQYF

D gene: NA
V gene: TRBV18
J gene: TRBJ2-1
clone size: NA
CDR3 DNA: TGTGCCAGCTCACCCGGACAGTCCGAGCAGTTCTTC
CDR3 protein: CASSPGQSEQFF

D gene: NA
V gene: TRBV6-1
J gene: TRBJ2-6
clone size: NA
CDR3 DNA: TGTGCCAGCAGTGAAGTCGGGGGGCGTGGGGCCAACGTCCTGACTTTC
CDR3 protein: CASSEVGGRGANVLTF

D gene: NA
V gene: TRBV10-3
J gene: TRBJ1-4
clone size: NA
CDR3 DNA: TGTGCCATCAGTGATAATGCGGGACCAACTAATGAAAAACTGTTTTTT
CDR3 protein: CAISDNAGPTNEKLFF

D gene: NA
V gene: TRBV5-1
J gene: TRBJ2-1
clone size: NA
CDR3 DNA: TGCGCCAGCTCTAACACCCTTAGCGATGAGCAGTTCTTC
CDR3 protein: CASSNTLSDEQFF

D gene: TRBD2
V gene: TRBV15
J gene: TRBJ2-5
clone size: NA
CDR3 DNA: TGTGCCACCGCGGGGGGAATAGGAGAGACCCAGTACTTC
CDR3 protein: CATAGGIGETQYF

D gene: NA
V gene: TRBV27
J gene: TRBJ1-6
clone size: NA
CDR3 DNA: TGTGCCAGCAGTTTACAGGTCCAGGGGATCACTTCACCCCTCCACTTT
CDR3 protein: CASSLQVQGITSPLHF

D gene: NA
V gene: TRBV2
J gene: TRBJ2-5
clone size: NA
CDR3 DNA: TGTGCCAGCAGTCTTACGGACAGTAATATCGGGACCCAGTACTTC
CDR3 protein: CASSLTDSNIGTQYF

D gene: NA
V gene: TRBV6-1
J gene: TRBJ1-3
clone size: once
CDR3 DNA: TGTGCCAGCAGTGAAACGTGGAGCTCTGGAAACACCATATATTTT
CDR3 protein: CASSETWSSGNTIYF

D gene: NA
V gene: TRBV10-3
J gene: TRBJ2-4
clone size: few
CDR3 DNA: TGTGCCATCAGTGACCCGCGGGCCAAAAACATTCAGTACTTC
CDR3 protein: CAISDPRAKNIQYF

D gene: NA
V gene: TRBV2
J gene: TRBJ1-2
clone size: few
CDR3 DNA: TGTGCCAGCGGGCAGAACTATGGCTACACCTTC
CDR3 protein: CASGQNYGYTF

D gene: TRBD1
V gene: TRBV6-5
J gene: TRBJ2-7
clone size: NA
CDR3 DNA: TGTGCCAATTCCGGGACAGAACGCGACGAGCAGTACTTC
CDR3 protein: CANSGTERDEQYF

D gene: NA
V gene: TRBV5-1
J gene: TRBJ1-2
clone size: NA
CDR3 DNA: TGCGCCAGCAGCTTGGCCGAGGGAGACTATGGCTACACCTTC
CDR3 protein: CASSLAEGDYGYTF

D gene: TRBD1
V gene: TRBV4-1
J gene: TRBJ1-2
clone size: NA
CDR3 DNA: TGCGCCAGCAGCCTGCGGGACAGCCAGGCTAACTATGGCTACACCTTC
CDR3 protein: CASSLRDSQANYGYTF

D gene: TRBD1
V gene: TRBV5-8
J gene: TRBJ1-4
clone size: NA
CDR3 DNA: TGTGCCAGCAGCTTGTTGGCCAGGGGGGAAAAACTGTTTTTT
CDR3 protein: CASSLLARGEKLFF

D gene: NA
V gene: TRBV12-3/TRBV12-4
J gene: TRBJ1-3
clone size: NA
CDR3 DNA: TGTGCCGGAGGTCCGGTCTCTGGAAACACCATATATTTT
CDR3 protein: CAGGPVSGNTIYF

D gene: TRBD2
V gene: TRBV11-2
J gene: TRBJ2-5
clone size: NA
CDR3 DNA: TGTGCCAGCAGCTTGACTAGCCCCCAAGAGACCCAGTACTTC
CDR3 protein: CASSLTSPQETQYF

D gene: NA
V gene: TRBV11-3
J gene: TRBJ2-2
clone size: NA
CDR3 DNA: TGTGCCAGCAGCTTAGATCTGGTCGGTGGGGCGGGACTCTACACCGGGGAGCTGTTTTTT
CDR3 protein: CASSLDLVGGAGLYTGELFF

D gene: TRBD1
V gene: TRBV19
J gene: TRBJ1-1
clone size: NA
CDR3 DNA: TGTGCCAGTAGTATACGACAGGGCTTGAACACTGAAGCTTTCTTT
CDR3 protein: CASSIRQGLNTEAFF

D gene: NA
V gene: TRBV7-9
J gene: TRBJ2-2
clone size: few
CDR3 DNA: TGTGCCAGCAGCTCCGGCGGGGAGCTGTTTTTT
CDR3 protein: CASSSGGELFF

D gene: NA
V gene: TRBV20-1
J gene: TRBJ2-4
clone size: once
CDR3 DNA: TGCAGTGCTAGTAGCATAGCCAAAAACATTCAGTACTTC
CDR3 protein: CSASSIAKNIQYF

D gene: NA
V gene: TRBV7-8
J gene: TRBJ2-2
clone size: NA
CDR3 DNA: TGTGCCAGCAGCTCGTTTGGGGGGTTGAACACCGGGGAGCTGTTTTTT
CDR3 protein: CASSSFGGLNTGELFF

D gene: NA
V gene: TRBV5-6
J gene: TRBJ1-4
clone size: NA
CDR3 DNA: TGTGCCAGCAGCTTGTCGGGGAATGAAAAACTGTTTTTT
CDR3 protein: CASSLSGNEKLFF

D gene: TRBD1
V gene: TRBV5-1
J gene: TRBJ1-3
clone size: NA
CDR3 DNA: TGCGCCAGCAGCAGGGACAGGGGTGATTGGGTGTCTGGAAACACCATATATTTT
CDR3 protein: CASSRDRGDWVSGNTIYF

D gene: TRBD2
V gene: TRBV4-1
J gene: TRBJ2-1
clone size: NA
CDR3 DNA: TGCGCCAGCAGCCGCTTGGGACTAGCGCTATACAATGAGCAGTTCTTC
CDR3 protein: CASSRLGLALYNEQFF

D gene: NA
V gene: TRBV7-8
J gene: TRBJ1-4
clone size: many
CDR3 DNA: TGTGCCAGCAGCCGAGGAGGGGAAAAACTGTTTTTT
CDR3 protein: CASSRGGEKLFF

D gene: NA
V gene: TRBV7-9
J gene: TRBJ1-1
clone size: NA
CDR3 DNA: TGTGCCAGCAGCTCGATAGCTGGCTCACCTGAAGCTTTCTTT
CDR3 protein: CASSSIAGSPEAFF

D gene: TRBD1
V gene: TRBV19
J gene: TRBJ2-1
clone size: NA
CDR3 DNA: TGTGCCAGTAGTACTGGGACAGTCCCTAGCAGGGAGCAGTTCTTC
CDR3 protein: CASSTGTVPSREQFF

D gene: NA
V gene: TRBV19
J gene: TRBJ1-2
clone size: few
CDR3 DNA: TGTGCCAGCCGATCCCGGACAGTTCCAGTAGTTGGCTACACCTTC
CDR3 protein: CASRSRTVPVVGYTF

D gene: TRBD1
V gene: TRBV5-4
J gene: TRBJ1-6
clone size: NA
CDR3 DNA: TGTGCCAGCAGCCCGGGACAGGAACATAATTCACCCCTCCACTTT
CDR3 protein: CASSPGQEHNSPLHF

D gene: NA
V gene: TRBV6-5
J gene: TRBJ2-7
clone size: NA
CDR3 DNA: TGTGCCAGCAGTTACTCGTACTACACCTACGAGCAGTACTTC
CDR3 protein: CASSYSYYTYEQYF

D gene: NA
V gene: TRBV11-2
J gene: TRBJ1-4
clone size: NA
CDR3 DNA: TGTGCCAGCAGCTTACTCCCAGGAGGTGACGGAAAACTGTTTTTT
CDR3 protein: CASSLLPGGDGKLFF

D gene: NA
V gene: TRBV6-5
J gene: TRBJ2-7
clone size: NA
CDR3 DNA: TGTGCCAGCAGTTACTCGACGGGGTACGAGCAGTACTTC
CDR3 protein: CASSYSTGYEQYF

D gene: NA
V gene: TRBV2
J gene: TRBJ1-4
clone size: NA
CDR3 DNA: TGTGCCAGCAGTGAATTCCCCACTTACTCACGGGGGAAACTGTTTTTT
CDR3 protein: CASSEFPTYSRGKLFF

D gene: NA
V gene: TRBV5-1
J gene: TRBJ1-1
clone size: NA
CDR3 DNA: TGCGCCAGCAGCTCCGGCGGGATCCGGGGCTCCCAAGCTTTCTTT
CDR3 protein: CASSSGGIRGSQAFF